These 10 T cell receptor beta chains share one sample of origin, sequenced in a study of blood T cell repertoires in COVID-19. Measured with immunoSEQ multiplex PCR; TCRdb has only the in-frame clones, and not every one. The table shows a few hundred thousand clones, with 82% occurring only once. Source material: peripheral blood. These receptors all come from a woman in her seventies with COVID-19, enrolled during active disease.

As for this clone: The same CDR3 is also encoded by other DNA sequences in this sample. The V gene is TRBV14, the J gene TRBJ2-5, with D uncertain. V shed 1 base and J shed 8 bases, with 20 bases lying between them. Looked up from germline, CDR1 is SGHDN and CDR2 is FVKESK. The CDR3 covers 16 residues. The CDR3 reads CASSQVRVSHGETQYF. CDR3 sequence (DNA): TGTGCCAGCAGCCAAGTCCGGGTTTCGCACGGAGAAACCCAGTACTTC.

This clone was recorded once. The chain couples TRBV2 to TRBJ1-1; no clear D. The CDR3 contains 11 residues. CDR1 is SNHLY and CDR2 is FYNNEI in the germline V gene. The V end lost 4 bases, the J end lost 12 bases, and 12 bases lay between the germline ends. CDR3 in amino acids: CASSGRLETFF. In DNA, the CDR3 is TGTGCCAGCAGTGGCCGTCTAGAAACTTTCTTT.

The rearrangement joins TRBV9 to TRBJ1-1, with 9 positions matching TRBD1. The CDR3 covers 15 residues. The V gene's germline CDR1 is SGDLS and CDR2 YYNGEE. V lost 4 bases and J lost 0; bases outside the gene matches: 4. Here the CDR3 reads CASSPRTGVNTEAFF. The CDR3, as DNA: TGTGCCAGCAGCCCCCGGACAGGGGTGAACACTGAAGCTTTCTTT.

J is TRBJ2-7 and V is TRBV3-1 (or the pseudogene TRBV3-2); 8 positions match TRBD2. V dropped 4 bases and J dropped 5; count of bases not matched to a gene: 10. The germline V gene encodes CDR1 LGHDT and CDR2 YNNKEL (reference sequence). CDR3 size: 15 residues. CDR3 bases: TGTGCCAGCAGCCCGAGCGGCGGGAGGTCCGACGAGCAGTACTTC. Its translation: CASSPSGGRSDEQYF.

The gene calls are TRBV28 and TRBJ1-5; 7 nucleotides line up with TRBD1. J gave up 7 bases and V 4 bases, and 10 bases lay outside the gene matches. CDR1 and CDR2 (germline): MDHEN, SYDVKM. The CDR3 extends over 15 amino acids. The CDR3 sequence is CASSSRDSWRQPQHF. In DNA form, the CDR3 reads TGTGCCAGCAGTTCCCGGGACAGCTGGAGGCAGCCCCAGCATTTT. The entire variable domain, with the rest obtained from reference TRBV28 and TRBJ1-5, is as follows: DVKVTQSSRYLVKRTGEKVFLECVQDMDHENMFWYRQDPGLGLRLIYFSYDVKMKEKGDIPEGYSVSREKKERFSLILESASTNQTSMYLCASSSRDSWRQPQHFGDGTRLSIL.

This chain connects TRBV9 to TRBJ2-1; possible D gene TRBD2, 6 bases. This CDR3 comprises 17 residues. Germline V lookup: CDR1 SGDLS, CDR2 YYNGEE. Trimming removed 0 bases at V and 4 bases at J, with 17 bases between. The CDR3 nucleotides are TGTGCCAGCAGCGTAGTGGGGTCGAGGGAGGCTTACAATGAGCAGTTCTTC. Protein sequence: CASSVVGSREAYNEQFF.

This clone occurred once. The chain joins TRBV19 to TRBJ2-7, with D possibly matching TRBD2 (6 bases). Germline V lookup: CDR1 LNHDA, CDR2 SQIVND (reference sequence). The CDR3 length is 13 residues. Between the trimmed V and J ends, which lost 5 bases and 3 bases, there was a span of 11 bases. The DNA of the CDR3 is TGTGCCAGTAGTGCCCTCGGGGGCTACGAGCAGTACTTC. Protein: CASSALGGYEQYF.

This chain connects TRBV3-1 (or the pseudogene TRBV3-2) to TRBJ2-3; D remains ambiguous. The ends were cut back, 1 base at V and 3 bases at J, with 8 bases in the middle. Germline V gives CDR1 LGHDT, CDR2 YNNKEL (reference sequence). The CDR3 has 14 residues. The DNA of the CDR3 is TGTGCCAGCAGCCAAGCTAAACGTACAGATACGCAGTATTTT. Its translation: CASSQAKRTDTQYF.

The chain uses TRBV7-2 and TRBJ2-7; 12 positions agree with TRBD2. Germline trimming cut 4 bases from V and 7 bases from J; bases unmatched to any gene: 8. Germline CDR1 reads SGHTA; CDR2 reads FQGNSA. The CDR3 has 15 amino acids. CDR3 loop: CASSSGTSGLREQYF. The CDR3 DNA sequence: TGTGCCAGCAGCTCCGGGACTAGCGGGTTGAGGGAGCAGTACTTC.

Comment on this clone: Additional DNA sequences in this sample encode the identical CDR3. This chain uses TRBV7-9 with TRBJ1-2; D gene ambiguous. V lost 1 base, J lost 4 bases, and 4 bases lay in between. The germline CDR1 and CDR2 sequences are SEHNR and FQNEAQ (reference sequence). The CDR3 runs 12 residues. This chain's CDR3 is CASSLVSYGYTF. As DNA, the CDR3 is TGTGCCAGCAGCTTAGTGAGCTATGGCTACACCTTC.